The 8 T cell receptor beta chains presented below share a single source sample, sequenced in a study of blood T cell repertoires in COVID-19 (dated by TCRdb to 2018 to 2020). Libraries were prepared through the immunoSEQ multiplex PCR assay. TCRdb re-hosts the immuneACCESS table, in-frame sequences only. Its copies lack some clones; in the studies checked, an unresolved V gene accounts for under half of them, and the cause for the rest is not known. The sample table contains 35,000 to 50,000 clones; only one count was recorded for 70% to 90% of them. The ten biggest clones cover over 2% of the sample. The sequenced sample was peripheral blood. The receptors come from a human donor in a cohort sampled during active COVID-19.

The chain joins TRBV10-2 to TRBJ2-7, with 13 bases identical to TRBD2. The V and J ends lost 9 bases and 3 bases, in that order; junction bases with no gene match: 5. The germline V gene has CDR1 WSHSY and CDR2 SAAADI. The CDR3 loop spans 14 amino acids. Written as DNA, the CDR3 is TGCGCCAGTAGCGGGACTAGCGGGGACTACGAGCAGTACTTC. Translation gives CASSGTSGDYEQYF.

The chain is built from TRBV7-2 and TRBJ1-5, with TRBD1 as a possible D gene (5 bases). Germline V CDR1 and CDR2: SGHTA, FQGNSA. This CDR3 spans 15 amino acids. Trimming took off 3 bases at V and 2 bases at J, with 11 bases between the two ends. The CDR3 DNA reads TGTGCCAGCAGCTTTTGGGGGGTTGGCAATCAGCCCCAGCATTTT. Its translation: CASSFWGVGNQPQHF. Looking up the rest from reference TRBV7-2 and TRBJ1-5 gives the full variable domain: GAGVSQSPSNKVTEKGKDVELRCDPISGHTALYWYRQSLGQGLEFLIYFQGNSAPDKSGLPSDRFSAERTGGSVSTLTIQRTQQEDSAVYLCASSFWGVGNQPQHFGDGTRLSIL.

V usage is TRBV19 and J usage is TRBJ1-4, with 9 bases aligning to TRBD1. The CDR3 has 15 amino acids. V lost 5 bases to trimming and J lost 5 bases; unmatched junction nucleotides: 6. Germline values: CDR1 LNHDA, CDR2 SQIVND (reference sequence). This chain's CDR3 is CASSPPGQGNEKLFF. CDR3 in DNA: TGTGCCAGTAGTCCGCCCGGACAGGGGAATGAAAAACTGTTTTTT.

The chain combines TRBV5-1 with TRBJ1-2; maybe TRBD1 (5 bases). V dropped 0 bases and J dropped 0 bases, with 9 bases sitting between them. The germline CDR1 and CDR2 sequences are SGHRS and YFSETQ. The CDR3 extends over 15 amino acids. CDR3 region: CASSLAPGTNYGYTF. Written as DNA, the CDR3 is TGCGCCAGCAGCTTGGCCCCAGGGACTAACTATGGCTACACCTTC.

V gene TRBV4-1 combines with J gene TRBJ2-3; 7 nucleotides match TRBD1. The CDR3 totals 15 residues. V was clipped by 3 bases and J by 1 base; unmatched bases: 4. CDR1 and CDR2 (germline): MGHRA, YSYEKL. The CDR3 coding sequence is TGCGCCAGCAGCCAGACAGGGAAACGCACAGATACGCAGTATTTT. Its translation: CASSQTGKRTDTQYF.

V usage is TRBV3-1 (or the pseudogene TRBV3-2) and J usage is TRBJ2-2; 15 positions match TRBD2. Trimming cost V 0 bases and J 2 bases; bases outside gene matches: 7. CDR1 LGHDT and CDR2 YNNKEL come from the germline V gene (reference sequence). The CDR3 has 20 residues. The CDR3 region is CASSQDRLGLAGGNTGELFF. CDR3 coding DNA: TGTGCCAGCAGCCAAGATCGGCTGGGACTAGCGGGGGGCAACACCGGGGAGCTGTTTTTT.

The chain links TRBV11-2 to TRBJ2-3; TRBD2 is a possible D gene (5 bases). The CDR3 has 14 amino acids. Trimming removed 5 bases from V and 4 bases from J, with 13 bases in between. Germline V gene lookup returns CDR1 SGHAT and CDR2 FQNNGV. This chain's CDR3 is CASSPKRAADTQYF. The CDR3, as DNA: TGTGCCAGCAGCCCGAAGAGGGCGGCAGATACGCAGTATTTT.

CDR3 sequence: CASSLGGTGSNQPQHF. CDR3 DNA sequence: TGCGCCAGCAGCTTGGGGGGTACAGGTAGCAATCAGCCCCAGCATTTT. The genes are TRBV5-1 and TRBJ1-5, with a weak D call TRBD1 (5 bases). This CDR3 is built from 16 residues. CDR1 and CDR2 from the germline V gene are SGHRS and YFSETQ. V lost 0 bases, J lost 0 bases, and 10 bases lay in between.